The 13 T cell receptor beta chains presented below share a single source sample, sequenced in a study of blood T cell repertoires in COVID-19. TCRdb's table, derived via immunoSEQ multiplex PCR, lists solely in-frame clones and lacks some. This table has around 170,000 clones, about 80% appearing once. The sample was PBMCs or T cells enriched from blood (not recorded which). All receptors come from a man aged 55 to 70 who had been exposed to COVID-19.

The chain has TRBV18 and TRBJ2-5; weak D call: TRBD1 (5 bases). The CDR3 totals 16 residues. CDR1 and CDR2 (germline): KGHSH, LQKENI. V lost 1 base and J 1 base, leaving 13 bases between the germline ends. The CDR3 nucleotides are TGTGCCAGCTCACCACTGGTGGGGCACCTCCAAGAGACCCAGTACTTC. It encodes CASSPLVGHLQETQYF. The variable domain in full, completed from reference TRBV18 and TRBJ2-5, reads NAGVMQNPRHLVRRRGQEARLRCSPMKGHSHVYWYRQLPEEGLKFMVYLQKENIIDESGMPKERFSAEFPKEGPSILRIQQVVRGDSAAYFCASSPLVGHLQETQYFGPGTRLLVL.

This rearrangement joins TRBV5-1 to TRBJ1-2, with 8 bases aligning to TRBD1. V lost 1 base and J lost 8; bases outside the gene matches: 10. The CDR3 sequence is 15 residues long. The germline V gene has CDR1 SGHRS and CDR2 YFSETQ. The CDR3: CASSLMQGASGGYTF. CDR3 in DNA: TGCGCCAGCAGCTTGATGCAGGGGGCATCGGGAGGCTACACCTTC. The full variable domain, with the rest looked up from reference TRBV5-1 and TRBJ1-2, is KAGVTQTPRYLIKTRGQQVTLSCSPISGHRSVSWYQQTPGQGLQFLFEYFSETQRNKGNFPGRFSGRQFSNSRSEMNVSTLELGDSALYLCASSLMQGASGGYTFGSGTRLTVV.

The chain links TRBV5-1 to TRBJ1-1; the D gene is possibly TRBD1 (6 bases). With 0 bases removed from V and 5 bases from J, the gap between germline ends came to 11 bases. This CDR3 region has 14 residues. Per the germline V gene, CDR1 is SGHRS and CDR2 is YFSETQ. The CDR3 DNA sequence: TGCGCCAGCAGCTTGGCCAGGGGAGGGACTGAAGCTTTCTTT. Translating gives CASSLARGGTEAFF.

In its sample, this clone is large (0.1 to 1%). The gene calls are TRBV7-3 and TRBJ2-1, with 13 bases aligning to TRBD2. V was pared by 2 bases and J by 0 bases, with 10 bases of the junction left unmatched. Germline V gene data show CDR1 as SGHTA and CDR2 as FQGTGA. The CDR3 totals 20 residues. CDR3 residues: CASSLDPPGLAGSSYNEQFF. The DNA for the CDR3 is TGTGCCAGCAGCTTAGACCCACCGGGACTAGCGGGAAGCTCCTACAATGAGCAGTTCTTC.

This clone was counted many times. The rearrangement joins TRBV10-1 to TRBJ2-7; 7 bases align to TRBD1. Germline loops: CDR1 WNHNN, CDR2 SYGVQD (reference sequence). The ends lost 3 bases at V and 5 bases at J; junction bases unmatched: 13. The CDR3 covers 16 residues. Here the CDR3 DNA reads TGCGCCAGCAGTGAAGGCAAGGGACAGCCGGGCCACGAGCAGTACTTC. Translated: CASSEGKGQPGHEQYF.

V gene TRBV2 combines with J gene TRBJ2-7; 7 bases are a match to TRBD1. Per the germline V gene, CDR1 is SNHLY and CDR2 is FYNNEI. This CDR3 spans 14 amino acids. V lost 4 bases to trimming and J lost 2 bases; unmatched junction nucleotides: 5. CDR3 region: CASSAGQPPYEQYF. CDR3 sequence (DNA): TGTGCCAGCAGTGCGGGACAGCCTCCCTACGAGCAGTACTTC.

The V gene is TRBV27, the J gene TRBJ2-6, with 9 positions matching TRBD1. J was trimmed by 0 bases and V by 2 bases; bases with no gene match: 8. The CDR3 has 19 residues. Germline V lookup: CDR1 MNHEY, CDR2 SMNVEV (reference sequence). DNA for the CDR3: TGTGCCAGCAGTTTAAGTAGACAGGGGGATTACTCTGGGGCCAACGTCCTGACTTTC. Amino acid sequence: CASSLSRQGDYSGANVLTF. Combining the CDR3 with reference TRBV27 and TRBJ2-6 gives the whole variable domain EAQVTQNPRYLITVTGKKLTVTCSQNMNHEYMSWYRQDPGLGLRQIYYSMNVEVTDKGDVPEGYKVSRKEKRNFPLILESPSPNQTSLYFCASSLSRQGDYSGANVLTFGAGSRLTVL.

The V call is TRBV15, the J call TRBJ2-7; D uncertain. Germline V gives CDR1 LNHNV, CDR2 YYDKDF (reference sequence). The CDR3 totals 14 residues. Trimming left V 3 bases short and J 0 bases short, with 9 bases between. The CDR3 nucleotides read TGTGCCACCAGCAGCGAATCGAGCTCCTACGAGCAGTACTTC. This codes for CATSSESSSYEQYF.

The chain joins TRBV7-3 to TRBJ1-6, with a weak D call TRBD1 (5 bases). The CDR3 sequence is 13 residues long. Trimming cost V 5 bases and J 9 bases, with 11 bases left between them. CDR1 and CDR2 from the germline V gene are SGHTA and FQGTGA. The CDR3 nucleotides are TGTGCCAGCAGCCGCGTCAGGGCTTCACCCCTCCACTTT. Protein: CASSRVRASPLHF.

The rearrangement joins TRBV7-6 to TRBJ2-3, with 7 bases matching TRBD1. V lost 5 bases, J lost 6 bases, and 2 bases stayed unmatched. The length of the CDR3 is 12 residues. Germline CDR1 SGHVS, CDR2 FNYEAQ. CDR3 sequence reads: CASSARGDTQYF. The CDR3 DNA reads TGTGCCAGCAGCGCCAGGGGGGATACGCAGTATTTT.

The CDR3 loop is CASSGTSGIYEQFF. The CDR3 DNA reads as TGTGCCAGCTCCGGGACTAGCGGGATTTATGAGCAGTTCTTC. This rearrangement joins TRBV27 to TRBJ2-1; 13 nucleotides align to TRBD2. Trimming took 8 bases from V and 8 from J; bases not matched to a gene: 6. In germline, CDR1 is MNHEY, CDR2 SMNVEV (reference sequence). The length of the CDR3 is 14 residues.

V is TRBV27 and J is TRBJ2-7; 14 nucleotides align to TRBD2. V lost 3 bases to trimming and J lost 1 base; unmatched junction nucleotides: 2. The CDR3 consists of 16 residues. Germline-derived CDR1 and CDR2 are MNHEY and SMNVEV (reference sequence). Here the CDR3 reads CASSFGLAGGSYEQYF. In DNA form, the CDR3 reads TGTGCCAGCAGTTTCGGACTAGCGGGAGGATCCTACGAGCAGTACTTC.

The V call is TRBV10-2, the J call TRBJ2-3; a weak D match, TRBD2 (5 bases). Germline CDR1 reads WSHSY; CDR2 reads SAAADI. The V end lost 8 bases, the J end lost 4 bases, and 10 bases lay between the germline ends. This CDR3 is built from 12 residues. The CDR3 reads CASEGVADTQYF. Here the CDR3 DNA reads TGCGCCAGCGAGGGAGTGGCAGATACGCAGTATTTT.